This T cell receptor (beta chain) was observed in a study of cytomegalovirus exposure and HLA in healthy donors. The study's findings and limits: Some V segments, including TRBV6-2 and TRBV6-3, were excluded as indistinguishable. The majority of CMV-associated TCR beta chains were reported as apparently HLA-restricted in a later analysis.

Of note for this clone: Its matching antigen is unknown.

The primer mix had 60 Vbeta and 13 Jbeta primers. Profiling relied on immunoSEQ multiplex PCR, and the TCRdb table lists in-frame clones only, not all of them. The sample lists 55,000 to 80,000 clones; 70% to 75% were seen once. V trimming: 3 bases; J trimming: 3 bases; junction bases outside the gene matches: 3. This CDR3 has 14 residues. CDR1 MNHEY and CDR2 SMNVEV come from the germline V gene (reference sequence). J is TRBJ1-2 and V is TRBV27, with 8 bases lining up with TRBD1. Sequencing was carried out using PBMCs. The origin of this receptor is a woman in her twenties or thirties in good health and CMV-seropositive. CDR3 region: CASSFYRGDYGYTF. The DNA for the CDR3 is TGTGCCAGCAGTTTTTACAGGGGGGACTATGGCTACACCTTC.